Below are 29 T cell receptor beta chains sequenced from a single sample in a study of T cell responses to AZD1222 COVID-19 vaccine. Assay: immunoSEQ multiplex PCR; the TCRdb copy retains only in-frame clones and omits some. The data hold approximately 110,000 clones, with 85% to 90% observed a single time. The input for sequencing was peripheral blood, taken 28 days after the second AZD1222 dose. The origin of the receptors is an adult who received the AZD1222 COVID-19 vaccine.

In DNA, the CDR3 is TGTGCCAGCAGCGGGACAGGGGGAGGAAACACCATATATTTT. Its translation is CASSGTGGGNTIYF. This rearrangement joins TRBV6-6 to TRBJ1-3, with 11 positions matching TRBD1. The CDR3 is made up of 14 amino acids. V was clipped by 6 bases and J by 4 bases; unmatched bases: 2. Looked up from germline, CDR1 is MNHNY and CDR2 is SVGAGI (reference sequence).

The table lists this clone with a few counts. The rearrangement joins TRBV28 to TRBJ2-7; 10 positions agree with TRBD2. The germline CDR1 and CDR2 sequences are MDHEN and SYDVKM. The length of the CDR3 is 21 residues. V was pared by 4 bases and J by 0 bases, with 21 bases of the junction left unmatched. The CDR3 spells CASSWAGSGLAGVISSYEQYF. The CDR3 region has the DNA TGTGCCAGCAGTTGGGCAGGTAGTGGGCTAGCGGGGGTCATAAGCTCCTACGAGCAGTACTTC.

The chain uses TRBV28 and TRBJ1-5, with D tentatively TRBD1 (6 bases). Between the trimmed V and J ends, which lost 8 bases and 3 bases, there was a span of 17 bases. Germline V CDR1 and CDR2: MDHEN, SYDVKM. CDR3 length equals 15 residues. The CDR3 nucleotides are TGTGCCAGCCGCGGTGGGCAGGGGACCAATCAGCCCCAGCATTTT. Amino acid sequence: CASRGGQGTNQPQHF. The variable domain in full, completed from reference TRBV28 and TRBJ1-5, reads DVKVTQSSRYLVKRTGEKVFLECVQDMDHENMFWYRQDPGLGLRLIYFSYDVKMKEKGDIPEGYSVSREKKERFSLILESASTNQTSMYLCASRGGQGTNQPQHFGDGTRLSIL.

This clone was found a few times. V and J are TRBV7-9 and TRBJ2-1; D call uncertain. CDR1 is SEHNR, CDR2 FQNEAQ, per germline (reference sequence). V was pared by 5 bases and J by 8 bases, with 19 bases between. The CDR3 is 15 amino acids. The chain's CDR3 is CASSPKLRISDEQFF. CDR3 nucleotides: TGTGCCAGCAGCCCTAAGCTGAGGATCAGCGATGAGCAGTTCTTC.

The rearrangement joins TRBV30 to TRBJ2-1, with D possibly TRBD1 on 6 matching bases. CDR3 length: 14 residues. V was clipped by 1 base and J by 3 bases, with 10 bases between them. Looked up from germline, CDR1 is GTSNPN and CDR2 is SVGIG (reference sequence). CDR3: CAWSDPQGYNEQFF. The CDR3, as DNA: TGTGCCTGGAGTGACCCACAGGGCTACAATGAGCAGTTCTTC.

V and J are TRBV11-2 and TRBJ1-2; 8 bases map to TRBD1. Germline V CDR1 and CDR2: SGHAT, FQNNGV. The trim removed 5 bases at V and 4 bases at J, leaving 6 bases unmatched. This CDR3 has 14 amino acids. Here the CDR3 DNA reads TGTGCCAGCAGCCCTGGGACAGGCCCCTATGGCTACACCTTC. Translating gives CASSPGTGPYGYTF.

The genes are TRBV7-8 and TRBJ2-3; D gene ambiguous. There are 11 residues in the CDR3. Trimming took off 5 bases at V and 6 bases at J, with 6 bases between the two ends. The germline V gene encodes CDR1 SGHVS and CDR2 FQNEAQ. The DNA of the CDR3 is TGTGCCAGCAGCCCTAAGGATACGCAGTATTTT. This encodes CASSPKDTQYF.

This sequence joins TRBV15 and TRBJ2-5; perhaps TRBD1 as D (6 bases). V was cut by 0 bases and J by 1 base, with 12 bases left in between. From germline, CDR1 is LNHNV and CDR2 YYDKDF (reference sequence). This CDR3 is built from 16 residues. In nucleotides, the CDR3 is TGTGCCACCAGCAGAGATGGGGGCGAGGTCCAAGAGACCCAGTACTTC. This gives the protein CATSRDGGEVQETQYF.

CDR3 sequence (DNA): TGTGCCAGCAGCCTCCAGGACAGGGTTTACGAGCAGTACTTC. Amino acid sequence: CASSLQDRVYEQYF. The chain is built from TRBV5-4 and TRBJ2-7, with TRBD1 matching over 8 bases. The CDR3 consists of 14 residues. J gave up 4 bases and V 4 bases, and 7 bases lay outside the gene matches. The germline V gene has CDR1 SGHNT and CDR2 YYREEE (reference sequence). Full variable domain (outside the CDR3, taken from reference TRBV5-4 and TRBJ2-7): ETGVTQSPTHLIKTRGQQVTLRCSSQSGHNTVSWYQQALGQGPQFIFQYYREEENGRGNFPPRFSGLQFPNYSSELNVNALELDDSALYLCASSLQDRVYEQYFGPGTRLTVT.

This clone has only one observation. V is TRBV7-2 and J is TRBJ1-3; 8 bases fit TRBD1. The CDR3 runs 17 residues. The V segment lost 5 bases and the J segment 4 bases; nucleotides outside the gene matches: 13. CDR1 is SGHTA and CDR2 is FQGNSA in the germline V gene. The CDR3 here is CASSPWGGQGSGNTIYF. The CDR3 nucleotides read TGTGCCAGCAGCCCCTGGGGTGGACAGGGCTCAGGAAACACCATATATTTT. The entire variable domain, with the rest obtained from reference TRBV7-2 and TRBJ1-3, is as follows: GAGVSQSPSNKVTEKGKDVELRCDPISGHTALYWYRQSLGQGLEFLIYFQGNSAPDKSGLPSDRFSAERTGGSVSTLTIQRTQQEDSAVYLCASSPWGGQGSGNTIYFGEGSWLTVV.

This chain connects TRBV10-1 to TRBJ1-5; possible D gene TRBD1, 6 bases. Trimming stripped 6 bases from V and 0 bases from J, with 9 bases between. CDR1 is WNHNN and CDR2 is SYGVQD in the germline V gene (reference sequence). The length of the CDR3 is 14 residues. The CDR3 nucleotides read TGCGCCAGCAGCACAGGGCATAGCAATCAGCCCCAGCATTTT. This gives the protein CASSTGHSNQPQHF.

The CDR3 sequence is CASSVGTVSTDTQYF. CDR3 DNA sequence: TGCGCCAGCAGCGTTGGGACGGTGAGCACAGATACGCAGTATTTT. The chain links TRBV5-1 to TRBJ2-3, with D possibly called TRBD1 or TRBD2 (5 bases each). Germline CDR1 reads SGHRS; CDR2 reads YFSETQ. CDR3 size: 15 residues. V was pared by 4 bases and J by 0 bases, with 12 bases between.

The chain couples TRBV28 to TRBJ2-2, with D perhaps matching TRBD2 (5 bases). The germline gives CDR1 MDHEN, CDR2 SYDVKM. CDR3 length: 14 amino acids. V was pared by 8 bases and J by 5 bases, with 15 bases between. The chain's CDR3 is CASGRASRTGELFF. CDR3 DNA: TGTGCCAGCGGGCGGGCTAGCCGGACCGGGGAGCTGTTTTTT.

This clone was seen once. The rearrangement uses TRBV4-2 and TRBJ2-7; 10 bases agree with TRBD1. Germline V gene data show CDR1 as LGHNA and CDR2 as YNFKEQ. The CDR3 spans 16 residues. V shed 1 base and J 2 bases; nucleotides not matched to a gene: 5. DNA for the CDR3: TGTGCCAGCAGCCAAGGTGGACAGGGGGGCACCTACGAGCAGTACTTC. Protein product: CASSQGGQGGTYEQYF.

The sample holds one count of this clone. Here the CDR3 reads CAIGRDGEVYGYTF. DNA for the CDR3: TGTGCCATCGGGCGGGACGGCGAAGTCTATGGCTACACCTTC. V gene TRBV10-3 combines with J gene TRBJ1-2; possible D gene TRBD1, 5 bases. Germline V lookup: CDR1 ENHRY, CDR2 SYGVKD. V was cut by 8 bases and J by 4 bases, with 17 bases left in between. CDR3 size: 14 residues.

DNA for the CDR3: TGTGCCACCAGTCACACCGACCCAGGAACCGGGGAGCTGTTTTTT. Its protein product is CATSHTDPGTGELFF. V and J are TRBV24-1 and TRBJ2-2, with D unclear. Germline values: CDR1 KGHDR, CDR2 SFDVKD. V was trimmed by 6 bases and J by 5 bases, leaving 15 bases between them. This CDR3 comprises 15 residues.

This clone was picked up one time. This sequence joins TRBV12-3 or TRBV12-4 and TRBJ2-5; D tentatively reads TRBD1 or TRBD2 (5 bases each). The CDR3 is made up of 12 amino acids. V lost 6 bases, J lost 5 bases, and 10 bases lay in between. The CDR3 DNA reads TGTGCCAGCAGCCCTGAGGGGGAGACCCAGTACTTC. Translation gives CASSPEGETQYF.

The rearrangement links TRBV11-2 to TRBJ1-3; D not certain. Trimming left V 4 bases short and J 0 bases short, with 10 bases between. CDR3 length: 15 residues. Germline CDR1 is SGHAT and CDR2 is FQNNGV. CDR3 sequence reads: CASSSRLTSGNTIYF. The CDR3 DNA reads TGTGCCAGCAGCTCGCGACTGACCTCTGGAAACACCATATATTTT.

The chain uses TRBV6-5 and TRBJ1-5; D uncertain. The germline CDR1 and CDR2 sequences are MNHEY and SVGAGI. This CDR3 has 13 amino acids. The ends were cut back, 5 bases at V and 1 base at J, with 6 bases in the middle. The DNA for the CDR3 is TGTGCCAGCAGTCCGCAAAGCAATCAGCCCCAGCATTTT. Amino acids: CASSPQSNQPQHF.

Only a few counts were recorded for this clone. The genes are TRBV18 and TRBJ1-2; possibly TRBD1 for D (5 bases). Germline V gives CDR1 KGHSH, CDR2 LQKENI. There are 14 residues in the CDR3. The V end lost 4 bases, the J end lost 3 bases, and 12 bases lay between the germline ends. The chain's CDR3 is CASSQADTHYGYTF. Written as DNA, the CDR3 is TGTGCCAGCTCACAAGCGGACACCCACTATGGCTACACCTTC.

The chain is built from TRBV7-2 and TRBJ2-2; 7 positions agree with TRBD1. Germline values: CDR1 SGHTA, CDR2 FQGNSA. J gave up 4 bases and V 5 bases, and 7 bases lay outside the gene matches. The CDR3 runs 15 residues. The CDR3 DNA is TGTGCCAGCAGCCACAGGGGAAGGATCACCGGGGAGCTGTTTTTT. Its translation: CASSHRGRITGELFF.

CDR3: CASSYYDREKLFF. The DNA for the CDR3 is TGTGCCAGCAGTTACTACGACCGAGAGAAGCTGTTTTTT. The chain uses TRBV6-5 and TRBJ2-2; D not resolved. Trimming took off 1 base at V and 12 bases at J, with 12 bases between the two ends. This CDR3 has 13 amino acids. The germline gives CDR1 MNHEY, CDR2 SVGAGI.

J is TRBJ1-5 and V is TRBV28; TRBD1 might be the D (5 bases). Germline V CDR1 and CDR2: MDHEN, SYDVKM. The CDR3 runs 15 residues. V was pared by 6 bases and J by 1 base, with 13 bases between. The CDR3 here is CASSLLWGSNQPQHF. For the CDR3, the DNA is TGTGCCAGCAGCCTCTTATGGGGCAGCAATCAGCCCCAGCATTTT.

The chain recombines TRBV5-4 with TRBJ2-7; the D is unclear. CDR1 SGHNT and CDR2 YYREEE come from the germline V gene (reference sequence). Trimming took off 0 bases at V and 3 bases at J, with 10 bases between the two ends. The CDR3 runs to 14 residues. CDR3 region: CASSLGEGNYEQYF. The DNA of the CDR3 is TGTGCCAGCAGCTTGGGAGAAGGGAACTACGAGCAGTACTTC.

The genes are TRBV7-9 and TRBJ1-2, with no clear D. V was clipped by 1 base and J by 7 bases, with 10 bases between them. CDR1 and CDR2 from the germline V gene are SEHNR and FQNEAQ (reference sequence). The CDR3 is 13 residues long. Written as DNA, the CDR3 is TGTGCCAGCAGCTTAGACGGCGGATCTGGCTACACCTTC. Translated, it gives CASSLDGGSGYTF. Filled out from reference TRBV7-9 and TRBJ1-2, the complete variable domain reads DTGVSQNPRHKITKRGQNVTFRCDPISEHNRLYWYRQTLGQGPEFLTYFQNEAQLEKSRLLSDRFSAERPKGSFSTLEIQRTEQGDSAMYLCASSLDGGSGYTFGSGTRLTVV.

CDR3 sequence: CASSQDPRGGTDTQYF. The CDR3 region has the DNA TGTGCCAGCAGCCAAGATCCCAGGGGCGGCACAGATACGCAGTATTTT. The chain joins TRBV3-1 (or the pseudogene TRBV3-2) to TRBJ2-3, with TRBD1 as a possible D gene (6 bases). The germline V and J ends were trimmed by 0 bases and 1 base, with 11 bases remaining between them. The CDR3 covers 16 residues. CDR1 and CDR2 (germline): LGHDT, YNNKEL (reference sequence).

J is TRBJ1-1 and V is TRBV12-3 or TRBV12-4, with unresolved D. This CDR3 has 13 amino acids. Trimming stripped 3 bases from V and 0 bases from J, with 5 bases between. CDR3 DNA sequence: TGTGCCAGCAGTTTTTCCCTGAACACTGAAGCTTTCTTT. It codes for CASSFSLNTEAFF.

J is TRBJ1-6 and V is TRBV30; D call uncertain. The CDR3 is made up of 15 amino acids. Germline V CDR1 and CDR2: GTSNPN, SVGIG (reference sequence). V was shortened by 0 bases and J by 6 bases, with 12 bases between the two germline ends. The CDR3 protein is CAWSVPGPINSPLHF. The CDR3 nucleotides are TGTGCCTGGAGTGTACCGGGCCCGATTAATTCACCCCTCCACTTT.

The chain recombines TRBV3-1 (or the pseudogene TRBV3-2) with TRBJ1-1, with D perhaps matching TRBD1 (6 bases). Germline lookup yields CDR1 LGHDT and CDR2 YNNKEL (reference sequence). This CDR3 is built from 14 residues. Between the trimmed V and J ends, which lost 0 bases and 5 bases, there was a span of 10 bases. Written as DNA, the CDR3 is TGTGCCAGCAGCCAAGAAGCAGGGGCGACTGAAGCTTTCTTT. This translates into CASSQEAGATEAFF.